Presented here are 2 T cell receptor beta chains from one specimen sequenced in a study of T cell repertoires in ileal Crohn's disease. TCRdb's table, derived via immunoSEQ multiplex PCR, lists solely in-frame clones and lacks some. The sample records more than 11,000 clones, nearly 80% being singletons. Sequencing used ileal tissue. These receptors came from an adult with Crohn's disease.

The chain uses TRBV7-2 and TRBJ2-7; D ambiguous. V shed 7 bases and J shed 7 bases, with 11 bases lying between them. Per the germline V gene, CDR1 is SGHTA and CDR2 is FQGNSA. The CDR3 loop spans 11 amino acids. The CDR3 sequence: CASTRFGEQYF. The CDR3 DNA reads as TGTGCCAGCACTCGATTCGGGGAGCAGTACTTC. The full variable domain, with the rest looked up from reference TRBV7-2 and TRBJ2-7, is GAGVSQSPSNKVTEKGKDVELRCDPISGHTALYWYRQSLGQGLEFLIYFQGNSAPDKSGLPSDRFSAERTGGSVSTLTIQRTQQEDSAVYLCASTRFGEQYFGPGTRLTVT.

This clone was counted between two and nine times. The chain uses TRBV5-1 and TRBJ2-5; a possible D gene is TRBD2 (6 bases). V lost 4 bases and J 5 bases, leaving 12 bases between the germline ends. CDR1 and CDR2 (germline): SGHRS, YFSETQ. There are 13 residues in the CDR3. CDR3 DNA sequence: TGCGCCAGCAGCCGGGAACTAGCCGAGACCCAGTACTTC. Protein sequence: CASSRELAETQYF. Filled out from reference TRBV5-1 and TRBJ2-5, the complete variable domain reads KAGVTQTPRYLIKTRGQQVTLSCSPISGHRSVSWYQQTPGQGLQFLFEYFSETQRNKGNFPGRFSGRQFSNSRSEMNVSTLELGDSALYLCASSRELAETQYFGPGTRLLVL.